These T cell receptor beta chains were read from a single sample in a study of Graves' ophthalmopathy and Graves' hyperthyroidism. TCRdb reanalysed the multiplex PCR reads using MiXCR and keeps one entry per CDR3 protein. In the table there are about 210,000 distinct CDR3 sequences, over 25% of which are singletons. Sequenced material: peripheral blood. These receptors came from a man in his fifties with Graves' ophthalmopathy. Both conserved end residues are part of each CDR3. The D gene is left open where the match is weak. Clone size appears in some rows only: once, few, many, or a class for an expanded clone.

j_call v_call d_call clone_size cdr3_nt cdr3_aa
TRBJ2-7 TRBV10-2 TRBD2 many TGCGCCAGCATCGAGTCTACTAGCGGGAGTTACGAGCAGTACTTC CASIESTSGSYEQYF
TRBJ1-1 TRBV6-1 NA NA TGTGCCAGCAGTGAAGCTTCGAGGAGGAACACTGAAGCTTTCTTT CASSEASRRNTEAFF
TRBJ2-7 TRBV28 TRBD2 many TGTGCCAGCAGTTTAGCTAGCGGAGAATACTCCTACGAGCAGTACTTC CASSLASGEYSYEQYF
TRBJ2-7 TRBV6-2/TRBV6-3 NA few TGTGCCAGCAGATCCCTCGGAGGGAGTGGAACCTACGAGCAGTACTTC CASRSLGGSGTYEQYF
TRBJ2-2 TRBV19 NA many TGTGCCAGTAAAAGGGGCAGAGAAGCCGGGGAGCTGTTTTTT CASKRGREAGELFF
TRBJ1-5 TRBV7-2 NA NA TGTGCCAGCAGCCTAGCTGATATTAGCAATCAGCCCCAGCATTTT CASSLADISNQPQHF
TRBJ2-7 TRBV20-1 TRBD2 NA TGCAGTGCTACTAGCGGGGTCACCTACGAGCAGTACTTC CSATSGVTYEQYF
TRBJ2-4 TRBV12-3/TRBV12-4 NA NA TGTGCCAGCAGTTCCGTAGATCCCAAAAACATTCAGTACTTC CASSSVDPKNIQYF
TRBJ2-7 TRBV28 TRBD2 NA TGTGCCAGCAGTCCTGGACTAGCGTCCGCCTACGAGCAGTACTTC CASSPGLASAYEQYF
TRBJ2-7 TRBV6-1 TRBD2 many TGTGCCAGCAGTGGAGGACTAGCGGGAGCGAGCGAGCAGTACTTC CASSGGLAGASEQYF
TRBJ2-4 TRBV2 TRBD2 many TGTGCCAGCACCGGACTAGCGGGAGACCTTCCCAAAAACATTCAGTACTTC CASTGLAGDLPKNIQYF
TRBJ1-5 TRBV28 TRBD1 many TGTGCCAGCAGTTCTCCCCAGGGGGCAAATCAGCCCCAGCATTTT CASSSPQGANQPQHF
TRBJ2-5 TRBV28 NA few TGTGCCAGCAGTTTTTCTCCGGGGGAAGAGACCCAGTACTTC CASSFSPGEETQYF
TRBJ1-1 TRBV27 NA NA TGTGCCAGCTACCGGGACAATAATGAAGCTTTCTTT CASYRDNNEAFF
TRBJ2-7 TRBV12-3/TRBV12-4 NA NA TGTGCCAGCAGTTTAGACGGCAGGTCGAGAGAGGACTTC CASSLDGRSREDF
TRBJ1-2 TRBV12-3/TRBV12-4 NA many TGTGCCCTTAGGGGAGCTAACTATGGCTACACCTTC CALRGANYGYTF
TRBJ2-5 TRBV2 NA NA TGTGCCAGCAGTCCCGTAGGGTTCGGAGAGACCCAGTACTTC CASSPVGFGETQYF
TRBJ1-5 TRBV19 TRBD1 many TGTGCCAGTAGTATATCGCAGGGGGGAGGCAATCAGCCCCAGCATTTT CASSISQGGGNQPQHF
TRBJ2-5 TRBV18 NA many TGTGCCAGCTCACCACCCTTTCGGGACCTCCGGGTGGAGACCCAGTACTTC CASSPPFRDLRVETQYF
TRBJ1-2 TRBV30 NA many TGTGCCTGGAGTTCCCGGGACAACTATGGCTACACCTTC CAWSSRDNYGYTF
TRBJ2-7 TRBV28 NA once TGTGCCAGCAACGAGGCGAATACCTACGAGCAGTACTTC CASNEANTYEQYF